This TCR beta chain was sequenced during a study of cytomegalovirus exposure and HLA in healthy donors. Overall study context: Previous work identified roughly 110 million unique TCR beta sequences from 150 million to 200 million T cells. Findings and limits, study-wide: Rare TCR sequences predominated, though certain public TCRs were found in many donors. CMV antigen specificity was confirmed in vitro for a few CMV-associated chains.

Every donor was a healthy person donating bone marrow. The sample holds a few counts of this clone. Its antigen is undetermined. PCR primers comprised 60 Vbeta and 13 Jbeta primers. Data came from immunoSEQ multiplex PCR; TCRdb stores just in-frame clones and leaves some out. The data hold 160,000 or so clones, with over 65% observed a single time. The sequence was obtained from a man between 60 and 75 years old in good health and CMV-seronegative. The sequenced sample was PBMCs.

The CDR3 loop reads CASSPLPNTGELFF. CDR3 DNA: TGTGCCAGCAGCCCCCTTCCGAACACCGGGGAGCTGTTTTTT. This chain links TRBV5-5 with TRBJ2-2; D remains unclear. CDR1 SGHKS and CDR2 YYEKEE come from the germline V gene (reference sequence). This CDR3 spans 14 amino acids. The V end was cut by 4 bases, the J end by 0 bases, with 7 bases between.